The 28 T cell receptor beta chains given below trace back to one sample, sequenced in a study of cytomegalovirus exposure and HLA in healthy donors. The study ran its PCR with 60 Vbeta and 13 Jbeta primers. Sequencing used immunoSEQ multiplex PCR; TCRdb keeps in-frame clones, though not all of them. Among about 130,000 clones, 75% to 90% were seen once, and the ten largest hold 6.7%. The material sequenced was PBMCs. These receptors all stem from a woman aged 25-40 years in good health and CMV-seropositive.

V usage is TRBV30 and J usage is TRBJ2-7, with D perhaps TRBD1 (5 bases). The CDR3 runs to 13 residues. The V and J ends lost 6 bases and 5 bases respectively, with 17 bases between them. Germline values: CDR1 GTSNPN, CDR2 SVGIG (reference sequence). CDR3 sequence (DNA): TGTGCCTGCGACTGCAGGGTTGTTAACGAGCAGTACTTC. Protein sequence: CACDCRVVNEQYF.

The CDR3 protein is CASSFSQGLPGGTEAFF. The CDR3 DNA sequence: TGCGCCAGCAGCTTCTCGCAGGGCCTTCCAGGGGGCACTGAAGCTTTCTTT. This chain connects TRBV5-1 to TRBJ1-1; 7 nucleotides line up with TRBD1. Germline V lookup: CDR1 SGHRS, CDR2 YFSETQ. Trimming took 2 bases from V and 4 from J; bases not matched to a gene: 14. The CDR3 has 17 amino acids. The whole variable domain, remainder taken from reference TRBV5-1 and TRBJ1-1, is KAGVTQTPRYLIKTRGQQVTLSCSPISGHRSVSWYQQTPGQGLQFLFEYFSETQRNKGNFPGRFSGRQFSNSRSEMNVSTLELGDSALYLCASSFSQGLPGGTEAFFGQGTRLTVV.

The sample holds a few counts of this clone. This chain joins TRBV5-6 and TRBJ1-6, with 7 bases that match TRBD1. Germline CDR1 SGHDT, CDR2 YYEEEE. The CDR3 contains 16 residues. Trimming took 4 bases from V and 4 from J; bases not matched to a gene: 8. CDR3 loop: CASSPGGTAYNSPLHF. CDR3 bases: TGTGCCAGCAGCCCGGGGGGGACAGCTTATAATTCACCCCTCCACTTT.

The V gene is TRBV5-1, the J gene TRBJ1-1; a possible D gene is TRBD1 (5 bases). The CDR3 totals 14 residues. Germline V gene lookup returns CDR1 SGHRS and CDR2 YFSETQ. Trimming took off 0 bases at V and 4 bases at J, with 10 bases between the two ends. The CDR3 region has the DNA TGCGCCAGCAGCTTGGTGGGGGGTAGCACTGAAGCTTTCTTT. Its protein product is CASSLVGGSTEAFF.

The chain joins TRBV7-9 to TRBJ2-1, with D tentatively TRBD1 (6 bases). The CDR3 consists of 12 residues. CDR1 is SEHNR and CDR2 is FQNEAQ in the germline V gene (reference sequence). V lost 3 bases and J lost 15, with 15 bases in between. In nucleotides, the CDR3 is TGTGCCAGCAGCTTCGCAGGGGCCCTAGCGTTCTTC. It encodes CASSFAGALAFF. The variable domain in full, completed from reference TRBV7-9 and TRBJ2-1, reads DTGVSQNPRHKITKRGQNVTFRCDPISEHNRLYWYRQTLGQGPEFLTYFQNEAQLEKSRLLSDRFSAERPKGSFSTLEIQRTEQGDSAMYLCASSFAGALAFFGPGTRLTVL.

V and J are TRBV28 and TRBJ2-6, with 7 bases identical to TRBD1. Germline values: CDR1 MDHEN, CDR2 SYDVKM. Germline trimming cut 2 bases from V and 0 bases from J; bases unmatched to any gene: 7. The CDR3 covers 18 residues. CDR3 protein: CASSLAGQAYSGANVLTF. CDR3 in DNA: TGTGCCAGCAGTTTAGCTGGACAGGCTTACTCTGGGGCCAACGTCCTGACTTTC.

In DNA form, the CDR3 reads TGTGCCAGCAGCTTGGGTCCGGGGAAATACGAGCAGTACTTC. It is translated as CASSLGPGKYEQYF. The chain links TRBV5-4 to TRBJ2-7, with D possibly matching TRBD2 (5 bases). The V end lost 0 bases, the J end lost 4 bases, and 11 bases lay between the germline ends. Germline loops: CDR1 SGHNT, CDR2 YYREEE (reference sequence). The CDR3 spans 14 residues.

The V gene is TRBV30, the J gene TRBJ1-5, with a weak D call TRBD1 (5 bases). V lost 3 bases, J lost 7 bases, and 10 bases lay in between. The CDR3 runs 12 residues. Germline-derived CDR1 and CDR2 are GTSNPN and SVGIG (reference sequence). CDR3 bases: TGTGCCTGGAGGGGGGAGGGCCAGCCCCAGCATTTT. Protein: CAWRGEGQPQHF. The variable domain in full, completed from reference TRBV30 and TRBJ1-5, reads SQTIHQWPATLVQPVGSPLSLECTVEGTSNPNLYWYRQAAGRGLQLLFYSVGIGQISSEVPQNLSASRPQDRQFILSSKKLLLSDSGFYLCAWRGEGQPQHFGDGTRLSIL.

The chain is built from TRBV28 and TRBJ2-7; TRBD2 is a possible D gene (6 bases). This CDR3 contains 16 residues. Germline V gene data show CDR1 as MDHEN and CDR2 as SYDVKM. With 2 bases removed from V and 2 bases from J, the gap between germline ends came to 16 bases. CDR3 region: CASSLRRGRGAYEQYF. The CDR3 DNA sequence: TGTGCCAGCAGTTTAAGGCGGGGTAGGGGCGCCTACGAGCAGTACTTC.

This rearrangement joins TRBV28 to TRBJ2-2; possible D gene TRBD1, 6 bases. Germline-derived CDR1 and CDR2 are MDHEN and SYDVKM. The V gene lost 6 bases and the J gene lost 5 bases, with 16 bases spanning the gap. The CDR3 sequence is 15 residues long. The CDR3 is CASSRPGVETGELFF. CDR3 sequence (DNA): TGTGCCAGCAGCCGTCCAGGGGTAGAGACCGGGGAGCTGTTTTTT.

V and J are TRBV15 and TRBJ1-5, with D perhaps TRBD1 (6 bases). The CDR3 consists of 16 residues. The V gene's germline CDR1 is LNHNV and CDR2 YYDKDF (reference sequence). The germline V and J ends were trimmed by 0 bases and 7 bases, with 16 bases remaining between them. The CDR3 is CATSREAGESGQPQHF. CDR3 nucleotides: TGTGCCACCAGCAGAGAGGCAGGGGAGTCCGGGCAGCCCCAGCATTTT.

The CDR3 nucleotides are TGTGCCAGCAGTGGGTACATTATCTACGAGCAGTACTTC. Translated: CASSGYIIYEQYF. This chain joins TRBV6-1 and TRBJ2-7; D remains unclear. CDR1 and CDR2 from the germline V gene are MNHNS and SASEGT. Trimming cost V 4 bases and J 3 bases, with 10 bases left between them. The CDR3 sequence is 13 residues long.

Points on this clone: An end of the junction does not agree with germline; a read error may underlie this. This chain connects TRBV2 to TRBJ2-3; D perhaps matches TRBD2 (5 bases). Per germline, CDR1 SNHLY and CDR2 FYNNEI. This CDR3 is 12 amino acids long. CDR3 amino acids: CTSSGSSDTQYF. The CDR3 nucleotides are TGTACCAGCAGTGGATCTAGCGATACGCAGTATTTT.

The V gene is TRBV2, the J gene TRBJ2-1, with TRBD2 matching over 12 bases. The CDR3 totals 17 residues. The germline V gene has CDR1 SNHLY and CDR2 FYNNEI. The ends lost 2 bases at V and 7 bases at J; junction bases unmatched: 9. The CDR3 bases are TGTGCCAGCAGTGAAAGTCTAGCGGGAGGGCTAAGAAATGAGCAGTTCTTC. Translation: CASSESLAGGLRNEQFF.

Only a few counts were recorded for this clone. This chain links TRBV6-6 with TRBJ1-4; D uncertain. The CDR3 is 16 amino acids. Trimming took 2 bases from V and 0 from J, leaving 10 bases between them. Germline CDR1 is MNHNY and CDR2 is SVGAGI (reference sequence). CDR3 DNA sequence: TGTGCCAGCAGTTACCGGGGAGCCCCAACTAATGAAAAACTGTTTTTT. Protein sequence: CASSYRGAPTNEKLFF.

The chain carries TRBV28 and TRBJ2-3; 11 bases agree with TRBD2. The CDR3 contains 17 residues. Germline V gene lookup returns CDR1 MDHEN and CDR2 SYDVKM. With 6 bases clipped from V and 0 bases from J, the junction kept 8 bases outside the gene matches. The DNA for the CDR3 is TGTGCCAGCAGGTTGACTAGCGGGACTTTTAGCACAGATACGCAGTATTTT. Protein sequence: CASRLTSGTFSTDTQYF.

About this clone: Other DNA sequences in the same sample also yield this CDR3. The CDR3 protein is CASSLGSVNEQFF. CDR3 DNA: TGCGCCAGCAGCTTGGGGTCGGTCAATGAGCAGTTCTTC. This chain connects TRBV5-1 to TRBJ2-1; D uncertain. Germline-derived CDR1 and CDR2 are SGHRS and YFSETQ. This CDR3 has 13 residues. V lost 0 bases and J 6 bases, leaving 7 bases between the germline ends.

This clone was found a few times. The CDR3 DNA follows: TGTGCCAGCAGTAGCACAGGGGGGACTGAAGCTTTCTTT. This translates into CASSSTGGTEAFF. This chain joins TRBV25-1 and TRBJ1-1, with TRBD1 identical over 8 bases. CDR3 length: 13 amino acids. V gave up 5 bases and J gave up 5 bases; unmatched junction bases: 4. In germline, CDR1 is MGHDK, CDR2 SYGVNS.

This clone appeared a few times. The rearrangement uses TRBV18 and TRBJ2-7, with no clear D. This CDR3 region has 13 residues. V was pared by 3 bases and J by 4 bases, with 10 bases between. Germline V lookup: CDR1 KGHSH, CDR2 LQKENI. In nucleotides, the CDR3 is TGTGCCAGCTCACCGACTGAGAGTTACGAGCAGTACTTC. Translated, it gives CASSPTESYEQYF.

The CDR3 DNA follows: TGTGCCAGCAGCCCTCCCCGGGACAGTCGCTATGAGCAGTTCTTC. Amino acids: CASSPPRDSRYEQFF. V and J are TRBV7-9 and TRBJ2-1; TRBD1 matches 7 bases. J lost 8 bases, V lost 5 bases, and 12 bases had no gene match. CDR3 length: 15 residues. The germline gives CDR1 SEHNR, CDR2 FQNEAQ (reference sequence).

CDR3 sequence (DNA): TGTGCCAGCAGCCGGACACCAATCTACGAGCAGTACTTC. Amino acids: CASSRTPIYEQYF. The chain has TRBV5-8 and TRBJ2-7; D possibly corresponds to TRBD1 (5 bases). The CDR3 covers 13 residues. CDR1 and CDR2 from the germline V gene are SGHTS and YDEGEE. V was pared by 4 bases and J by 3 bases, with 11 bases between.

The chain couples TRBV5-1 to TRBJ1-2, with 7 bases fitting TRBD1. CDR1 and CDR2 (germline): SGHRS, YFSETQ. The length of the CDR3 is 14 residues. After removal of 2 bases from V and 3 bases from J, the junction contained 4 bases not matched to a gene. The CDR3 coding sequence is TGCGCCAGCAGCTTCGGGACAGCCCACTATGGCTACACCTTC. It specifies CASSFGTAHYGYTF.

This sequence joins TRBV9 and TRBJ1-4, with a weak D call TRBD1 (5 bases). The CDR3 consists of 15 residues. The germline V and J ends were trimmed by 0 bases and 1 base, with 7 bases remaining between them. Germline lookup yields CDR1 SGDLS and CDR2 YYNGEE. In DNA, the CDR3 is TGTGCCAGCAGCGTAGACGGGGGAACTAATGAAAAACTGTTTTTT. It encodes CASSVDGGTNEKLFF.

The rearrangement links TRBV27 to TRBJ1-4; no clear D gene. Germline lookup yields CDR1 MNHEY and CDR2 SMNVEV (reference sequence). CDR3 length: 14 residues. The V end lost 5 bases, the J end lost 5 bases, and 12 bases lay between the germline ends. Written as DNA, the CDR3 is TGTGCCAGCAGTGCGGGCGGATTAAATGAAAAACTGTTTTTT. This gives the protein CASSAGGLNEKLFF.

The chain uses TRBV5-1 and TRBJ2-5, with a possible D match to TRBD1 (6 bases). The J call may not be correct, given that the DNA end is closer to TRBJ2-7. The V gene's germline CDR1 is SGHRS and CDR2 YFSETQ. CDR3 length: 15 amino acids. Written as DNA, the CDR3 is TGCGCCAGCAGCTCTCAGACAGGATCTCTGTACGAGCAGTACTTC. This translates into CASSSQTGSLYEQYF.

The gene calls are TRBV30 and TRBJ1-5, with 7 bases aligning to TRBD1. CDR1 is GTSNPN, CDR2 SVGIG, per germline (reference sequence). The CDR3 has 14 residues. V lost 3 bases and J lost 3; bases outside the gene matches: 5. CDR3 loop: CAWRQTGNNQPQHF. In DNA form, the CDR3 reads TGTGCCTGGAGGCAGACAGGGAACAATCAGCCCCAGCATTTT. Filled out from reference TRBV30 and TRBJ1-5, the complete variable domain reads SQTIHQWPATLVQPVGSPLSLECTVEGTSNPNLYWYRQAAGRGLQLLFYSVGIGQISSEVPQNLSASRPQDRQFILSSKKLLLSDSGFYLCAWRQTGNNQPQHFGDGTRLSIL.

This clone was detected only a few times. The chain couples TRBV4-1 to TRBJ1-5; D gene uncertain. Germline lookup yields CDR1 MGHRA and CDR2 YSYEKL. The CDR3 sequence is 16 residues long. V lost 2 bases and J lost 4, with 15 bases in between. The CDR3 sequence: CASSQQGGTENQPQHF. CDR3 sequence (DNA): TGCGCCAGCAGCCAACAAGGAGGCACAGAAAATCAGCCCCAGCATTTT.

The chain combines TRBV7-6 with TRBJ2-1; no firm D call. Germline V gives CDR1 SGHVS, CDR2 FNYEAQ. V was pared by 2 bases and J by 6 bases, with 11 bases between. CDR3 length equals 14 residues. In DNA form, the CDR3 reads TGTGCCAGCAGCTTATCTTGGGCGAGCAATGAGCAGTTCTTC. Its translation: CASSLSWASNEQFF. Variable domain in full (rest from reference TRBV7-6 and TRBJ2-1): GAGVSQSPRYKVTKRGQDVALRCDPISGHVSLYWYRQALGQGPEFLTYFNYEAQQDKSGLPNDRFSAERPEGSISTLTIQRTEQRDSAMYRCASSLSWASNEQFFGPGTRLTVL.